This TCR beta chain came from a study of T cells after yellow fever vaccination. Study outcomes and limitations: Reappearance after the booster was observed for most primary-vaccination clones (about 96% CD4, almost 90% CD8). Clonotype sharing between CD4 and CD8 compartments was small.

A word on this clonotype: Its antigen is unidentified.

A process of 5'RACE template switching, which added a universal primer site and UMIs, was used to make TCR cDNA. TCRdb redid the calling of the 5' RACE reads with MiXCR, one entry per CDR3 protein. The profile shows some 350,000 distinct CDR3 sequences, roughly 10% of them singletons. Specimen: PBMCs, collected on the day of the first yellow fever vaccination. This clonotype originated in a man in his late teens or twenties who received the YFV17D yellow fever vaccine.

This chain's CDR3 is CASSMLSVEKLFF. The CDR3, as DNA: TGTGCCAGTAGTATGTTGAGCGTCGAAAAACTGTTTTTT. The chain is built from TRBV19 and TRBJ1-4; D uncertain. The V gene lost 3 bases and the J gene lost 8 bases, with 10 bases spanning the gap. The CDR3 covers 13 residues. Germline V gene sequence: CDR1 LNHDA, CDR2 SQIVND (reference sequence). Drawing the rest from reference TRBV19 and TRBJ1-4, the complete variable domain is DGGITQSPKYLFRKEGQNVTLSCEQNLNHDAMYWYRQDPGQGLRLIYYSQIVNDFQKGDIAEGYSVSREKKESFPLTVTSAQKNPTAFYLCASSMLSVEKLFFGSGTQLSVL.